This T cell receptor (beta chain) was sequenced for a study of T cells in localized non-small cell lung cancer. This clone was detected only a few times. Its antigen is undetermined. This table comes from immunoSEQ multiplex PCR, and its TCRdb copy is limited to in-frame clones, with some not included. The data contain 20,000 to 30,000 clones, around 90% of them singletons. General study points: Appearance in adjacent lung was seen for a median around 61 of the top 100 tumor clones.

V lost 6 bases, J lost 2 bases, and 10 bases lay in between. The CDR3 sequence is 13 residues long. Germline V gene sequence: CDR1 WNHNN, CDR2 SYGVQD (reference sequence). The material was peripheral blood, obtained before any cancer treatment. This sequence was found in a female donor older than 55 with stage II squamous cell lung carcinoma. The chain uses TRBV10-1 and TRBJ1-2, with D possibly TRBD1 on 6 matching bases. The CDR3 is CASRDDRNYGYTF. In DNA, the CDR3 is TGCGCCAGCAGAGACGACAGGAACTATGGCTACACCTTC.